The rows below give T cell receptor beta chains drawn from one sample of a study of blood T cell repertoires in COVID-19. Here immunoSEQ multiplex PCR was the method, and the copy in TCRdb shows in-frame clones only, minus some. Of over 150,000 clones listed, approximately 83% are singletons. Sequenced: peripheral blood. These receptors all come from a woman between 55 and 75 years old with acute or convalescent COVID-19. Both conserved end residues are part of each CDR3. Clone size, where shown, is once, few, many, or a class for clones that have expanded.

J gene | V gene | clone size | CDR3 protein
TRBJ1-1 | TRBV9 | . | CASSVVSTANTEAFF
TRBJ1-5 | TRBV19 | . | CASSIVRGDQPQHF
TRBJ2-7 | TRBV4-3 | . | CASSQDPRQGIYEQYF
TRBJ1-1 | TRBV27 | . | CASSLGQGIGAFF
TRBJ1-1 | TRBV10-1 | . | CASSQQGFGAFF
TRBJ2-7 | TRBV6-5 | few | CASSSGTSGGAYEQYF
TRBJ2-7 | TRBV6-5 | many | CASAYGAGGYEQYF
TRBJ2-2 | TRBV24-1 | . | CATSDFAGTSGGRTGELFF
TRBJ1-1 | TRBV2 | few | CASRTGGHTEAFF
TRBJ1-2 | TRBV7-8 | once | CASSSRDRGIGNYGYTF
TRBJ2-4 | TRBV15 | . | CATSRGGQGNIQYF
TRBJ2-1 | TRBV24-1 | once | CATQQDRGPGSYNEQFF
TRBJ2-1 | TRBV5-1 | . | CASSLEASGGNEQFF
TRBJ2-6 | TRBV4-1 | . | CASSQERILSGLVSGANVLTF
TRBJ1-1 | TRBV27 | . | CASKGGRTLNTEAFF
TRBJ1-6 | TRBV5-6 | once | CASSLGWGGGASPLHF
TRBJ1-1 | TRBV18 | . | CASSPIGSNTEAFF
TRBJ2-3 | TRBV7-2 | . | CASSSTRLQYF
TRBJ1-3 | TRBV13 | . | CASSLEGDRVRNTIYF
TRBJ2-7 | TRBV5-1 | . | CASSNGQGAMAYEQYF
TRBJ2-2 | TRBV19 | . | CASSPGQAGTGELFF
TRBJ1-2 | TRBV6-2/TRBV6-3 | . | CASSPGTVSYGYTF
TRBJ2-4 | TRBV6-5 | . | CAINGGIAKNIQYF